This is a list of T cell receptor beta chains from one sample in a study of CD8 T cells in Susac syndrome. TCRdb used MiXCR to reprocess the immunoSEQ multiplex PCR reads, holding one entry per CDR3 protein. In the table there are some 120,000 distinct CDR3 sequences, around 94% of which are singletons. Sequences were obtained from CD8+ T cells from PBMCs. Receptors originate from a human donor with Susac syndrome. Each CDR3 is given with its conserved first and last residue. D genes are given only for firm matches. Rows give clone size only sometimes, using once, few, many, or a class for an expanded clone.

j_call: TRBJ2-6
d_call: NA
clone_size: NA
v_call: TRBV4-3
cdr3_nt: TGCGCCAGCAGCCAAGCTGCGGGGGCGGGGGCCAACGTCCTGACTTTC
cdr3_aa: CASSQAAGAGANVLTF

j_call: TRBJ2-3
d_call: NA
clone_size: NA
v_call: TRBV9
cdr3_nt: TGTGCCAGCGCGCGCTCCGGCGGAAGCACAGATACGCAGTATTTT
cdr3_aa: CASARSGGSTDTQYF

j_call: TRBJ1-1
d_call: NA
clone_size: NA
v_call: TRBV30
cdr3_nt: TGTGCCTGGACACAGGGTCTCACCAGTTTGGATACTGAAGCTTTCTTT
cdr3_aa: CAWTQGLTSLDTEAFF

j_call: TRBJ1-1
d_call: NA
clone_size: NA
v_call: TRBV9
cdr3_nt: TGTGCCAGCAGCCCGAGGCCCGGACCAGCGGGGGGCACTGAAGCTTTCTTT
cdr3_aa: CASSPRPGPAGGTEAFF

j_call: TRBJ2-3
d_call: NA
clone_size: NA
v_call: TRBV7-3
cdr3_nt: TGTGCCAGCAGCTTAATAGAGACAGATACGCAGTATTTT
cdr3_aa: CASSLIETDTQYF

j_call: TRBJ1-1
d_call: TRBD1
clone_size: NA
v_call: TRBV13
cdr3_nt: TGTGCCAGCAGCTCCTCCGGGACAGGGAACACTGAAGCTTTCTTT
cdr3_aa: CASSSSGTGNTEAFF

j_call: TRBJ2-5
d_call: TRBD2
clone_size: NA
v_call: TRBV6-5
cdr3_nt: TGTGCCAGCAGTCCTCTAGCGGGAGTGGGGGAGACCCAGTACTTC
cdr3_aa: CASSPLAGVGETQYF

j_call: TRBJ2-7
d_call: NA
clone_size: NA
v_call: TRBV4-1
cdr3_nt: TGCGCCAGCAGCCAAGATCGGAGGGAGTACGAGCAGTACTTC
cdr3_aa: CASSQDRREYEQYF

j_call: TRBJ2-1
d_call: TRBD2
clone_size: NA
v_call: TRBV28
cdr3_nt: TGTGCCAGCAGTTTGTCTCTAGCGGGGGACAATGAGCAGTTCTTC
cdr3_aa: CASSLSLAGDNEQFF

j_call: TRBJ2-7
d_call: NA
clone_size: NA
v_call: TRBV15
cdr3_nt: TGTGCCACCAGCAGAGATCCGCAGGGCGGGCAGTACTTC
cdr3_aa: CATSRDPQGGQYF

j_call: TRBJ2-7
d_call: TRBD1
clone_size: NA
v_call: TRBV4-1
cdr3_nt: TGCGCCAGCAGCCACCGGGACAGGGCTCTCCACGAGCAGTACTTC
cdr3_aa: CASSHRDRALHEQYF

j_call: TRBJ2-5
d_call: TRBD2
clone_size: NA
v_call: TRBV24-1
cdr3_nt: TGTGCCACCAGTGATTTTGTGGCTAGCGGGGAGCAAGAGACCCAGTACTTC
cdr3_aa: CATSDFVASGEQETQYF

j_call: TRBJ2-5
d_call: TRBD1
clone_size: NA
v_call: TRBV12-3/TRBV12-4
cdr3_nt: TGTGCCAGCAGTTCCCCGGGACAGGGTGAGACCCAGTACTTC
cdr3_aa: CASSSPGQGETQYF

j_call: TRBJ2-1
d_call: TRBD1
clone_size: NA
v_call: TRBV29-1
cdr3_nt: TGCAGCGTCTCCGGACAGGCCCCCTACAATGAGCAGTTCTTC
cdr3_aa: CSVSGQAPYNEQFF

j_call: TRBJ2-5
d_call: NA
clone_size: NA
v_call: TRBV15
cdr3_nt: TGTGCCACCAGCAGAGACAGGCCCAAGTACCAAGAGACCCAGTACTTC
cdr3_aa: CATSRDRPKYQETQYF

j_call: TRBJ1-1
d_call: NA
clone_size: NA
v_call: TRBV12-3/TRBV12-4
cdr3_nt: TGTGCCAGCAAGCAGGGAAGCGCTGAAGCTTTCTTT
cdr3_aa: CASKQGSAEAFF

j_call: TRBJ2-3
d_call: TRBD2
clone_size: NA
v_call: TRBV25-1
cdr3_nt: TGTGCCAGCAGTGAAGGGGGTAGGGCTAGCGGGAGTCTCACAGATACGCAGTATTTT
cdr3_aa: CASSEGGRASGSLTDTQYF

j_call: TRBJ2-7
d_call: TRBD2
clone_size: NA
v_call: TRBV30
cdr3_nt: TGTGCCTGGAGTGGGGCCGGGGGGGACGAGCAGTACTTC
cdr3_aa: CAWSGAGGDEQYF

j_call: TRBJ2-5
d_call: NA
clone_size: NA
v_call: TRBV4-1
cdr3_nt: TGCGCCAGCAGCCAACCCCTGGGGCCAGCAACTACGTTTGAGACCCAGTACTTC
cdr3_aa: CASSQPLGPATTFETQYF

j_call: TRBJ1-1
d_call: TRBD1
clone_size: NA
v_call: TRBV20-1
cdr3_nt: TGCAGTGCTAGAGATTCTCCGTGGGACAGTCCAAAGATGAACACTGAAGCTTTCTTT
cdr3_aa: CSARDSPWDSPKMNTEAFF

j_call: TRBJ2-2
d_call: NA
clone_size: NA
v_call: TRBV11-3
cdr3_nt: TGTGCCAGCAGCTTAGTGGGTCGGGTCGCGAACACCGGGGAGCTGTTTTTT
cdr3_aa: CASSLVGRVANTGELFF

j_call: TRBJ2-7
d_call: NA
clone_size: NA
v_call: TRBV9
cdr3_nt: TGTGCCAGCAGCGTAGGAACGGGGGAAGTGCAGTACTTC
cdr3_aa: CASSVGTGEVQYF

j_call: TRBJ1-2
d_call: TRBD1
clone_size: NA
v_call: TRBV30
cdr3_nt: TGTGCCTGGAGTCCTTTAGGACAGGGGAATGGATTGTACTATGGCTACACCTTC
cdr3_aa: CAWSPLGQGNGLYYGYTF

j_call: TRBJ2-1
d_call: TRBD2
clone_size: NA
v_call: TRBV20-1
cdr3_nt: TGCAGTGCTAGAGTTATTGGGCAGCGGGATAGTGAGCAGTTCTTC
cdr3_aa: CSARVIGQRDSEQFF

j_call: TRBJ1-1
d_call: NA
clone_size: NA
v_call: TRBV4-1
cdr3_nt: TGCGCCAGCAGCCAAGATTACCGGGGTGAAGCTTTCTTT
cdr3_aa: CASSQDYRGEAFF

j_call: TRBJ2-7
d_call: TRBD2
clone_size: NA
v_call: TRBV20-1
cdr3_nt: TGCAGTGCTAGAGATCCTCGGACTAGCGGCACCTACGAGCAGTACTTC
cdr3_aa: CSARDPRTSGTYEQYF

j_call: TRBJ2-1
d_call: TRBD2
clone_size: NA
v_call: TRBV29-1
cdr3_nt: TGCAGCGTTTCGACTAGCGAGAATGAGCAGTTCTTC
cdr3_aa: CSVSTSENEQFF

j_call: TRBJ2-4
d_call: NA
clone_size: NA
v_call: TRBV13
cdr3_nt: TGTGCCAGCAGCCCCCAGAATAGTAAAAACATTCAGTACTTC
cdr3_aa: CASSPQNSKNIQYF

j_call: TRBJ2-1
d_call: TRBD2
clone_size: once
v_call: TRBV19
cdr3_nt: TGTGCCAGTAGTATAGTAGCGGGAGTTAGCTACAATGAGCAGTTCTTC
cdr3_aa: CASSIVAGVSYNEQFF

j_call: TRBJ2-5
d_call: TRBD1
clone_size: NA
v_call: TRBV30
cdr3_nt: TGTGCCTGGGGGGTTCCGGGACAGGAAGAGACCCAGTACTTC
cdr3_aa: CAWGVPGQEETQYF

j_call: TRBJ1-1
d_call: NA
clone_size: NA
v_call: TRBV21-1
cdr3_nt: TGTGCCAGCAGCACGCACTGGGGATCCGACACTGAAGCTTTCTTT
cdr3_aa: CASSTHWGSDTEAFF

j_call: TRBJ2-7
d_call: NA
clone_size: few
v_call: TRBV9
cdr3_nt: TGTGCCAGCAGCGTAGCGGCGGGATCCTACGAGCAGTACTTC
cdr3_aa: CASSVAAGSYEQYF

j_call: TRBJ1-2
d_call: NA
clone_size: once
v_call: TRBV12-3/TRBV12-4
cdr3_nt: TGTGCCAGCAGTTCCCGACACCTTACCCTTTATGGCTACACCTTC
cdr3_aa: CASSSRHLTLYGYTF

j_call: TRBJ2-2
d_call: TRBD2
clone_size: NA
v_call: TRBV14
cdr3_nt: TGTGCCAGCAGCCAAGTGGGACTAGCGGGAGCGGCCGGGGAGCTGTTTTTT
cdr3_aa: CASSQVGLAGAAGELFF

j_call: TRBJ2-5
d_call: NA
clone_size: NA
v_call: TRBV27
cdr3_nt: TGTGCCAGCAGTCCCATGGGCGGGCTGCAAGAGACCCAGTACTTC
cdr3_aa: CASSPMGGLQETQYF

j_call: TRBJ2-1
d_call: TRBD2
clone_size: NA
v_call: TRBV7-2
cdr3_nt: TGTGCCAGCAGCCCGACTAGCAATAGTGAGCAGTTCTTC
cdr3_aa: CASSPTSNSEQFF

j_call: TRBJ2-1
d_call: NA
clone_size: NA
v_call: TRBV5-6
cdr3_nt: TGTGCCAGCAGCTTGGGACACTCGGGGAATGAGCAGTTCTTC
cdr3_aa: CASSLGHSGNEQFF

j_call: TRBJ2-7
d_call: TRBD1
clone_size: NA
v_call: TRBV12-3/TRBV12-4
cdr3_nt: TGTGCCAGCCGGAGACAGGGGGCGTACGAGCAGTACTTC
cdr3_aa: CASRRQGAYEQYF

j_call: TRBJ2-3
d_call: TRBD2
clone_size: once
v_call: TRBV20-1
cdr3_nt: TGCAGTGCTACTAGCGGGGGGCCCGCAGATACGCAGTATTTT
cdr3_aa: CSATSGGPADTQYF

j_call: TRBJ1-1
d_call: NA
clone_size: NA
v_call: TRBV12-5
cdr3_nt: TGTGCTAGTGGTTTTGGTTTGGGTCAAAACACTGAAGCTTTCTTT
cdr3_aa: CASGFGLGQNTEAFF

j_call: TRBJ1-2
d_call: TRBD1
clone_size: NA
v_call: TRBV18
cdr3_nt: TGTGCCAGCTCACCAGACAGGGCTGGAGATGGCTACACCTTC
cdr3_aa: CASSPDRAGDGYTF

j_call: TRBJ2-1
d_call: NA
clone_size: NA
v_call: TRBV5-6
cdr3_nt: TGTGCCAGCAGCTTGGGGGACGGGTACAATGAGCAGTTCTTC
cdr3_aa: CASSLGDGYNEQFF

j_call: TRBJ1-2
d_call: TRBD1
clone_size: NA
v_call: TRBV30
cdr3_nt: TGTGCCTGGAACGTACAGGGGTTCTATGGCTACACCTTC
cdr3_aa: CAWNVQGFYGYTF

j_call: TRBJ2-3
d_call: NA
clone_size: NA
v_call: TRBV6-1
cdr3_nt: TGTGCCAGCAGTGAACGCCGGGGCACTTTCACAGATACGCAGTATTTT
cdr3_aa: CASSERRGTFTDTQYF

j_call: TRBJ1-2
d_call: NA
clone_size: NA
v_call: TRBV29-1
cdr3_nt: TGCAGCGTCCCAGGGAACTATGGCTACACCTTC
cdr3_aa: CSVPGNYGYTF

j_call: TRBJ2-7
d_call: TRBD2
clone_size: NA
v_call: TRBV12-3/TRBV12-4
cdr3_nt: TGTGCCAGCAGTCCCCCGACCGGGACTAGCGGGAGGGCCTACGAGCAGTACTTC
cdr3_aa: CASSPPTGTSGRAYEQYF

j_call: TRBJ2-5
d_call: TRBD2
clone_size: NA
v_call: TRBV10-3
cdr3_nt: TGTGCCATCAGCACGGGACTAGCGGGGGGCCCGACGGAGACCCAGTACTTC
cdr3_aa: CAISTGLAGGPTETQYF

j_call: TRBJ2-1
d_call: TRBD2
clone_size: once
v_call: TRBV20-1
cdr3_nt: TGCAGTGCCCGACTAGCGTATAACAATGAGCAGTTCTTC
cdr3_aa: CSARLAYNNEQFF